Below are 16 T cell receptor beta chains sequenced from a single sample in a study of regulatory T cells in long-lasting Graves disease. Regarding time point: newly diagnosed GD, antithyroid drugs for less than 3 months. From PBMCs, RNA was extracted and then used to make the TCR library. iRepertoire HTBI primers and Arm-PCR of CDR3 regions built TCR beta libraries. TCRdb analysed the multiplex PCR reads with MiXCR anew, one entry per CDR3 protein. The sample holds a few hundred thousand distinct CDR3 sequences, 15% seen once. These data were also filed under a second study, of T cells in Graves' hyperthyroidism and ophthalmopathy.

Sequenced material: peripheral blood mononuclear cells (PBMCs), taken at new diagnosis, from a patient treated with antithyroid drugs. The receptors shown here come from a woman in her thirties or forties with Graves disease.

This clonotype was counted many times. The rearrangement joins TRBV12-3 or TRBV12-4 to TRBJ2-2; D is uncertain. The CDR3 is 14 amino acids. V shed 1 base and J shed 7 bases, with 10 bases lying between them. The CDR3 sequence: CASSLGAGNGELFF. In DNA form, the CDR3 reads TGTGCCAGCAGTTTAGGTGCAGGTAACGGGGAGCTGTTTTTT.

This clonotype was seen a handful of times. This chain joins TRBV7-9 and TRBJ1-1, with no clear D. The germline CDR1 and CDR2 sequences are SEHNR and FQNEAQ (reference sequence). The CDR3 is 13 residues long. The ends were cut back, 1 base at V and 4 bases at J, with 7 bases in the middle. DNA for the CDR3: TGTGCCAGCAGCTTAGGGAGGCCCACTGAAGCTTTCTTT. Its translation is CASSLGRPTEAFF.

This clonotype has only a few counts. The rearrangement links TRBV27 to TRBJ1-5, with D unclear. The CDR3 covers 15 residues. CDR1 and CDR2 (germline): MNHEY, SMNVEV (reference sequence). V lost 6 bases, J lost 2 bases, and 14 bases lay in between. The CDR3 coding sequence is TGTGCCAGCAGGGATCTGTCCGGAGGCAATCAGCCCCAGCATTTT. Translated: CASRDLSGGNQPQHF.

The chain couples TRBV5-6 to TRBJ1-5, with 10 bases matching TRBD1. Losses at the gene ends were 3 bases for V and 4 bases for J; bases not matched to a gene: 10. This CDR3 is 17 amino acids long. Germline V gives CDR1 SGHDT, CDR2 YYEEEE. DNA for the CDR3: TGTGCCAGCAGCTCGTTCGGGACAGGGGTGGGTAATCAGCCCCAGCATTTT. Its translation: CASSSFGTGVGNQPQHF.

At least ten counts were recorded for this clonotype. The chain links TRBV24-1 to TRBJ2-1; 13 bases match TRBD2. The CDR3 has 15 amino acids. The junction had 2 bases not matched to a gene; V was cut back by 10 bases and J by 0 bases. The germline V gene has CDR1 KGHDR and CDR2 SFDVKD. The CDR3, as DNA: TGTGCCACTGGGACTAGCGGGACCTCCTACAATGAGCAGTTCTTC. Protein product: CATGTSGTSYNEQFF.

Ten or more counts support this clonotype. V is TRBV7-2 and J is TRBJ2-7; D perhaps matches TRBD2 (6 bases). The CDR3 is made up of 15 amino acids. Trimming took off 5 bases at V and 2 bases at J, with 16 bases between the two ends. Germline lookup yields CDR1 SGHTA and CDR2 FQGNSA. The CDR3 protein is CASSPGERGTYEQYF. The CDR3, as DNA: TGTGCCAGCAGCCCGGGCGAGCGCGGGACCTACGAGCAGTACTTC.

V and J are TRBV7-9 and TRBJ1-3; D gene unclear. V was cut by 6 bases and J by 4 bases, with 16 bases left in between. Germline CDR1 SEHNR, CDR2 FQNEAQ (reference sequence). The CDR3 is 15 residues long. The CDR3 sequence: CASSSPGHEGNTIYF. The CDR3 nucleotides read TGTGCCAGCAGTAGCCCGGGCCACGAGGGAAACACCATATATTTT. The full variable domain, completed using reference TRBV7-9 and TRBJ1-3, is DTGVSQNPRHKITKRGQNVTFRCDPISEHNRLYWYRQTLGQGPEFLTYFQNEAQLEKSRLLSDRFSAERPKGSFSTLEIQRTEQGDSAMYLCASSSPGHEGNTIYFGEGSWLTVV.

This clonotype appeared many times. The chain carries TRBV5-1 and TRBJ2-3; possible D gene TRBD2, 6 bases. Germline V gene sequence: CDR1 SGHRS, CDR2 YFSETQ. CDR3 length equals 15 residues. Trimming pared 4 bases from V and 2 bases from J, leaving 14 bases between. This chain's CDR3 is CASSVRDSVTDTQYF. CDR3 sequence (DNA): TGCGCCAGCAGCGTCCGGGACTCCGTCACAGATACGCAGTATTTT.

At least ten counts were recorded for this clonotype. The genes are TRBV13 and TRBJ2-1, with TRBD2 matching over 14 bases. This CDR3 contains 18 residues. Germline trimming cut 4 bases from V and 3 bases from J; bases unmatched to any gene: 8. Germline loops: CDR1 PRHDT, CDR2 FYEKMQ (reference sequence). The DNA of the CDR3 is TGTGCCAGCAGCTATAGACTAGCGGGAGGGCATAGCTACAATGAGCAGTTCTTC. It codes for CASSYRLAGGHSYNEQFF. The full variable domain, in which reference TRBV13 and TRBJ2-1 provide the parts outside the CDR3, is AAGVIQSPRHLIKEKRETATLKCYPIPRHDTVYWYQQGPGQDPQFLISFYEKMQSDKGSIPDRFSAQQFSDYHSELNMSSLELGDSALYFCASSYRLAGGHSYNEQFFGPGTRLTVL.

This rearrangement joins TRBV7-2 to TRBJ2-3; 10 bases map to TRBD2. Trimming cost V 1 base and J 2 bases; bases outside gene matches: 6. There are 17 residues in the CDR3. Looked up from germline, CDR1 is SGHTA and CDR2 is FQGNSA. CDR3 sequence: CASSLGGSGRTTDTQYF. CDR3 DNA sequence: TGTGCCAGCAGCTTAGGTGGTAGCGGGAGGACCACAGATACGCAGTATTTT.

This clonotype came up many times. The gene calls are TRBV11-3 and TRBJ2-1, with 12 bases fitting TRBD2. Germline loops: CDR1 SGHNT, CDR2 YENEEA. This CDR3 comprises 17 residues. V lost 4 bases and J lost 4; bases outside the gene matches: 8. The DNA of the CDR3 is TGTGCCAGCAGCTCCCCAAGACTAGCGGGAGAATACAATGAGCAGTTCTTC. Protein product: CASSSPRLAGEYNEQFF. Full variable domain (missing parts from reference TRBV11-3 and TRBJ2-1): EAGVVQSPRYKIIEKKQPVAFWCNPISGHNTLYWYLQNLGQGPELLIRYENEEAVDDSQLPKDRFSAERLKGVDSTLKIQPAELGDSAVYLCASSSPRLAGEYNEQFFGPGTRLTVL.

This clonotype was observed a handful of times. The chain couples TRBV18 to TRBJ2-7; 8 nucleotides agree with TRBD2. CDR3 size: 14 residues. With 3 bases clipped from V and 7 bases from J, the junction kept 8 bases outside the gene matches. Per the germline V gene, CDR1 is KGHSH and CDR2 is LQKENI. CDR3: CASSPPGGAKEQYF. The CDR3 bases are TGTGCCAGCTCACCTCCGGGGGGGGCGAAAGAGCAGTACTTC.

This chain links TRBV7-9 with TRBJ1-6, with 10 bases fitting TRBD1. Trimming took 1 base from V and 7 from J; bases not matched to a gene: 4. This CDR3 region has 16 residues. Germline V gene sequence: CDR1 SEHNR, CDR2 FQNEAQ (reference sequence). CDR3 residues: CASSLETGQGNSPLHF. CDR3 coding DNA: TGTGCCAGCAGCTTAGAGACGGGACAGGGGAATTCACCCCTCCACTTT.

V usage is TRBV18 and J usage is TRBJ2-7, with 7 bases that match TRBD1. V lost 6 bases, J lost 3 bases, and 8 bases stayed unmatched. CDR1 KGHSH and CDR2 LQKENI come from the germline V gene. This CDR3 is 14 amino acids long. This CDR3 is CASSFRDRLYEQYF. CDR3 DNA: TGTGCCAGCTCCTTCCGGGACAGACTCTACGAGCAGTACTTC.

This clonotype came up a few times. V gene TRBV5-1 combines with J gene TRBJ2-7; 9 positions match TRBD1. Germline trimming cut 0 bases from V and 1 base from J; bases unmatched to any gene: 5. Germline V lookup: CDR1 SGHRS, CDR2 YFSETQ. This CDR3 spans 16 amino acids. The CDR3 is CASSLDGTGISYEQYF. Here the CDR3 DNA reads TGCGCCAGCAGCTTGGATGGGACAGGGATATCCTACGAGCAGTACTTC.

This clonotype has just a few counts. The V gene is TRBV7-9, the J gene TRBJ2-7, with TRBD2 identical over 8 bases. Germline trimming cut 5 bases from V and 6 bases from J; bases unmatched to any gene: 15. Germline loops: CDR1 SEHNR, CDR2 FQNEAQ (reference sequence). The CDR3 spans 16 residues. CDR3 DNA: TGTGCCAGCAGCCCCCGCGAGGGAGCGGGAGTATTCGAGCAGTACTTC. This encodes CASSPREGAGVFEQYF.